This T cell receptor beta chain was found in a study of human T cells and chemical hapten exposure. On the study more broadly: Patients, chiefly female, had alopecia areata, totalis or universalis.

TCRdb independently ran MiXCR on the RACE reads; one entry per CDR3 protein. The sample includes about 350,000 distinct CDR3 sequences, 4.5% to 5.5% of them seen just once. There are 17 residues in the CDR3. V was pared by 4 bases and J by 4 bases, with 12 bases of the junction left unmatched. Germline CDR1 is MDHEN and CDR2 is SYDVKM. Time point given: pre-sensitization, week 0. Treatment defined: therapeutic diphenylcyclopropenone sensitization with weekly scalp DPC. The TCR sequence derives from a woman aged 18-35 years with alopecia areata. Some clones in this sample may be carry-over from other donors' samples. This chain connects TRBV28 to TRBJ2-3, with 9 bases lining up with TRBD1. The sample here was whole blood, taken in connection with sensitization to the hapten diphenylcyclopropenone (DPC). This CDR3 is CASSSPPGQGVADTQYF. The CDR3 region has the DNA TGTGCCAGCAGTTCCCCCCCGGGACAGGGTGTAGCAGATACGCAGTATTTT.